This TCR beta chain was obtained from a study of human T cells and chemical hapten exposure (dated by TCRdb to the early 2020s). About the full investigation: For sensitization, 2% DPC in acetone was applied to an approximately 2 cm by approximately 2 cm area of upper inner arm skin. Libraries were pooled for sequencing, and variation in per-sample TCR yields was attributed mainly to small differences in library volumes within the pool. For TCR sequencing, blood came from about 29 alopecia patients at anywhere from one to four time points (pre-sensitization, 2, 6 and 24 weeks). Patch testing was done on the upper back using Finn chambers containing 0.01% DPC, and results were scored after 6 days according to International Contact Dermatitis Research Group standards. The patient cohort, mostly female, included alopecia areata with under or over 50% scalp involvement, alopecia totalis and alopecia universalis. This study followed changes in the peripheral blood TCR repertoire in vivo during primary and secondary sensitization of alopecia patients to the hapten diphenylcyclopropenone (DPC). Blood samples were taken from patients before sensitization (week 0) and then at 2, 6 and about 24 weeks after DPC sensitization. Throughout the roughly 24-week study period, patients were also given weekly therapeutic DPC doses on the scalp.

The time point tag for this specimen amounts to: patch test 3, about 24 weeks after DPC sensitization. Read against the paper, the sample's treatment or condition label means: therapeutic diphenylcyclopropenone sensitization with weekly scalp DPC. At every patch-test visit, the blood draw took place before the patch test was put on. Patients were considered eligible if aged 18 to 70, diagnosed with alopecia and deemed suitable for DPC therapy, and patients were excluded if pregnant. Total RNA was extracted from unfractionated whole blood collected in Tempus Blood RNA tubes. This clonotype was seen a handful of times. Its cognate antigen has yet to be identified. No base qualities exist here, and no much larger clone lies one base off it. Trimming removed 2 bases from V and 5 bases from J, leaving 13 bases between the germline ends. According to the germline V gene, CDR1 reads SGHRS and CDR2 reads YFSETQ. Inclusive of the bounding cysteine and phenylalanine, the CDR3 is 14 residues long. Of all the DNA, just the CDR3 is kept, 42 bases in frame from base 1.

Overall study outcomes, separate from this receptor: Significantly more large CDR3 similarity clusters were formed by expanded TCRs than by pre-sensitization or healthy control sets, consistent with antigen-driven responses. Because every patient had alopecia, a presumed autoimmune disease, the patients' immune response might differ from that of healthy individuals. Patch test score correlated positively with the number of PT1 expanded TCRs, reaching significance at thresholds 8, 16 and 32 but not at 4. After repeated subsampling, changes were observed in the strength of the expansion versus patch-test correlation and in the threshold at which the correlation became significant. No change with DPC sensitization was found in the number of TCRs above 1 in 1000 frequency, and no evidence of global repertoire structure alterations was found.

The library relied on RACE. Sequencing relied on a NextSeq 500. Library preparation attached unique molecular identifiers to individual cDNA molecules for quantitative, reproducible TCR counting. Both TCR alpha and TCR beta chains were sequenced from each blood RNA sample. In the source study's methods: The median number of TCRs per sample was 90,000 to 100,000, ranging from about 23,224 to 700,000. The Decombinator software suite was used to annotate V, J and CDR3 in the TCR reads. To make PS versus PT1 abundance plots, every sample was subsampled to the same number of TCRs (28,000). Expanded TCRs were defined as absent before sensitization and observed at least eight times at the 2-week time point. The public reads were reanalyzed by TCRdb: fastp trimming at Q25, MiXCR alignment, in-frame beta chains only. Under each unique CDR3 protein, matching rows form one entry showing the most common genes and DNA. The V and J calls were determined by TCRdb, not by the authors. A total of about 90,000 distinct CDR3 sequences appear in this sample, about a tenth of them only once. The leading ten clones occupy around 1% of the sample.

This TCR was sampled from a woman younger than 45 with alopecia areata. Some clones in this sample may be carry-over from other donors' samples. The sample was whole blood, taken in connection with sensitization to the hapten diphenylcyclopropenone (DPC). This sequence uses TRBV5-1 and TRBJ2-5; TRBD2 might be the D gene, on 6 matching bases. The CDR3 amino acid sequence is: CASSLAGRAETQYF. At the DNA level, the sequence is TGCGCCAGCAGCTTAGCGGGTAGGGCCGAGACCCAGTACTTC.